This T cell receptor (beta chain) was sequenced during a study of Ad26.COV2.S vaccination and SARS-CoV-2 variants. Study at large: Into the muscle, Ad26.COV2.S was dosed once or twice, 56 days apart.

Clones were sequenced by immunoSEQ multiplex PCR, and TCRdb holds only the in-frame ones, with some missing. The profile covers around 450,000 clones, with about 90% appearing a single time and around 4.2% taken by the ten largest. Study-level findings and limits: Reported findings describe substantial breadth in spike-specific CD8+ and CD4+ T cell responses following vaccination. Quantification of TCR breadth and depth may have yielded underestimates of total T cell responses.

This CDR3 contains 14 residues. Trimming removed 0 bases at V and 3 bases at J, with 9 bases between. Germline V gene sequence: CDR1 SGHDN, CDR2 FVKESK. In the case of this clone: Its antigen remains unknown.

Sample treatment: about 20 received Ad26.COV2.S at low or high dose, single or two shots; 5 received placebo; per-sample allocation not given. After the first vaccine or placebo injection, samples were drawn on day 63. The TCR was taken from a person aged 18 to 59 who received the Ad26.COV2.S COVID-19 vaccine or a placebo. This rearrangement joins TRBV14 to TRBJ2-7; D is possibly TRBD2 (6 bases). Sequencing was performed on peripheral blood, taken in a trial of Ad26.COV2.S vaccine versus placebo. The CDR3 sequence is CASSQDGGYYEQYF. The CDR3, as DNA: TGTGCCAGCAGCCAAGACGGGGGTTACTACGAGCAGTACTTC.